This is a list of T cell receptor beta chains from one sample in a study of T-cell memory formation after mild COVID-19. MiXCR, applied by TCRdb to the 5' RACE reads, yields one record per CDR3 protein. The sample holds roughly 110,000 distinct CDR3 sequences, under 15% seen once. The sequenced material came from PBMCs or a T cell subset sorted from them (not recorded which). These TCRs come from a man younger than 35 who had mild COVID-19 (a few samples of this study predate the infection). Cell type and time point are not known. The CDR3 runs from the conserved cysteine through the conserved F or W. The order of the fields is clone size, V gene, J gene, D gene, CDR3 DNA, CDR3 protein. The D gene is left open where the match is weak. Some rows have no size entry. The others give once, few or many, or a class for an expanded clone.

clone size: few; V gene: TRBV5-1; J gene: TRBJ2-7; D gene: -; CDR3 DNA: TGCGCCAGCAGCGGGGGACACCTGAGCTCCTACGAGCAGTACTTC; CDR3 protein: CASSGGHLSSYEQYF
clone size: few; V gene: TRBV13; J gene: TRBJ2-3; D gene: -; CDR3 DNA: TGTGCCAGCAGCTCCCCGCTGGCAGATACGCAGTATTTT; CDR3 protein: CASSSPLADTQYF
clone size: -; V gene: TRBV7-9; J gene: TRBJ2-1; D gene: -; CDR3 DNA: TGTGCCAGCAGCTTAGCGGTTATACAGGCCAGTAGCTCCTACAATGAGCAGTTCTTC; CDR3 protein: CASSLAVIQASSSYNEQFF
clone size: once; V gene: TRBV7-3; J gene: TRBJ2-1; D gene: TRBD1; CDR3 DNA: TGTGCCAGCAGCTTAGGGACAGGGGACCACAATGAGCAGTTCTTC; CDR3 protein: CASSLGTGDHNEQFF
clone size: few; V gene: TRBV20-1; J gene: TRBJ1-5; D gene: TRBD1; CDR3 DNA: TGCAGTGCGCCGGGACAGATCAATCAGCCCCAGCATTTT; CDR3 protein: CSAPGQINQPQHF
clone size: few; V gene: TRBV7-9; J gene: TRBJ1-1; D gene: -; CDR3 DNA: TGTGCCAGCAGCCAGGGGCGCACTGAAGCTTTCTTT; CDR3 protein: CASSQGRTEAFF
clone size: few; V gene: TRBV6-5; J gene: TRBJ2-6; D gene: -; CDR3 DNA: TGTGCCAGCAACCCAGGGGATCCTGGGGCCAACGTCCTGACTTTC; CDR3 protein: CASNPGDPGANVLTF
clone size: many; V gene: TRBV4-1; J gene: TRBJ1-1; D gene: -; CDR3 DNA: TGCGCCAGCAGCCAAGAGAGTGGGGGTGGCATGAACACTGAAGCTTTCTTT; CDR3 protein: CASSQESGGGMNTEAFF
clone size: many; V gene: TRBV7-9; J gene: TRBJ2-6; D gene: -; CDR3 DNA: TGTGCCAGCAGCTTAGCAGAACTGGGGGCCAACGTCCTGACTTTC; CDR3 protein: CASSLAELGANVLTF
clone size: few; V gene: TRBV7-3; J gene: TRBJ2-1; D gene: TRBD2; CDR3 DNA: TGTGCCAGCAGCGTCCACCCTAGCGGGGGGGGGAATGAGCAGTTCTTC; CDR3 protein: CASSVHPSGGGNEQFF
clone size: few; V gene: TRBV29-1; J gene: TRBJ2-3; D gene: -; CDR3 DNA: TGCAGCGTTGAATCGTCGCTTCAGGAGACAGATACGCAGTATTTT; CDR3 protein: CSVESSLQETDTQYF
clone size: -; V gene: TRBV7-9; J gene: TRBJ1-3; D gene: TRBD1; CDR3 DNA: TGTGCCAGCAGCTTAACAGGGGTATTTGACACCATATATTTT; CDR3 protein: CASSLTGVFDTIYF
clone size: many; V gene: TRBV5-1; J gene: TRBJ2-1; D gene: -; CDR3 DNA: TGCGCCAGCAGGTGGACACAGGCGACTGAGCAGTTCTTC; CDR3 protein: CASRWTQATEQFF
clone size: -; V gene: TRBV7-9; J gene: TRBJ2-1; D gene: TRBD2; CDR3 DNA: TGTGCCAGCAGCTTAGTTAGCGGGGATGAGCAGTTCTTC; CDR3 protein: CASSLVSGDEQFF
clone size: many; V gene: TRBV9; J gene: TRBJ1-2; D gene: -; CDR3 DNA: TGTGCCAGCAGCGGTTATGGGGTGACTGACTATGGCTACACCTTC; CDR3 protein: CASSGYGVTDYGYTF
clone size: -; V gene: TRBV7-9; J gene: TRBJ1-1; D gene: -; CDR3 DNA: TGTGCCAGCAGCCTAATAGGTAGGGGAAACACTGAAGCTTTCTTT; CDR3 protein: CASSLIGRGNTEAFF
clone size: few; V gene: TRBV20-1; J gene: TRBJ2-7; D gene: -; CDR3 DNA: TGCAGTGCTGCGAATCTCTACGAGCAGTACTTC; CDR3 protein: CSAANLYEQYF